These T cell receptor beta chains were read from a single sample in a study of control samples from healthy donors and cancer patients. Libraries were prepared by immunoSEQ multiplex PCR; TCRdb keeps only in-frame clonotypes and omits some of them. The table lists 100,000 to 150,000 clones, 75% to 95% of them singletons. Sequenced: blood. The receptor source for this set is a young man in good health. The CDR3 runs from the conserved cysteine through the conserved F or W. D genes are given only for firm matches. Size is stated for part of the rows, as once, few or many counts, or as a class when the clone is expanded.

j_call clone_size d_call v_call cdr3_nt cdr3_aa
TRBJ1-1 - - TRBV12-3/TRBV12-4 TGTGCCAGCAGCAATACGGCTGGTGTTGCTTTCTTT CASSNTAGVAFF
TRBJ1-1 - - TRBV25-1 TGTGCCAGCAGTGAACTCGGGCCTGAAGCTTTCTTT CASSELGPEAFF
TRBJ2-2 once - TRBV5-4 TGTGCCAGCAGCTTGGATCAGGGCTCCGGGGAGCTGTTTTTT CASSLDQGSGELFF
TRBJ1-5 - - TRBV15 TGTGCCACCAGCAGAGATTCCCCCCTTGCGGACAGTAGCAATCAGCCCCAGCATTTT CATSRDSPLADSSNQPQHF
TRBJ1-4 few - TRBV25-1 TGTGCCAGCGAGCTCGGGACCTCTCCCAGAAAACTGTTTTTT CASELGTSPRKLFF
TRBJ2-5 - - TRBV5-5 TGTGCCAGCAGCTTGGGGGTCGGGCTCGAGGGGACCCAGTACTTC CASSLGVGLEGTQYF
TRBJ1-2 - - TRBV7-2 TGTGCCAGCAGCTTAGTTACCTGGAAGGATAACTATGGCTACACCTTC CASSLVTWKDNYGYTF
TRBJ1-4 once - TRBV11-3 TGTGCCAGCAGCGAAGGACGGGCAACTAATGAAAAACTGTTTTTT CASSEGRATNEKLFF
TRBJ2-1 - - TRBV15 TGTGCCACCAGCAGATTACAGGACAATGAGCAGTTCTTC CATSRLQDNEQFF
TRBJ1-1 - - TRBV20-1 TGCAGTGCTAGTTGGTCAGGGATGGGCACTGAAGCTTTCTTT CSASWSGMGTEAFF
TRBJ2-7 - TRBD2 TRBV7-3 TGTGCCAGCAGCCCGACTAGCGGGGGGGCCCGTGAGCAGTACTTC CASSPTSGGAREQYF
TRBJ2-5 - TRBD2 TRBV6-5 TGTGCCAGCAGTTACTCGAGAGCGGGGGGGCGGGAGACCCAGTACTTC CASSYSRAGGRETQYF
TRBJ2-2 - - TRBV7-7 TGTGCCAGCAGCTTAGAGGGGAACACCGGGGAGCTGTTTTTT CASSLEGNTGELFF
TRBJ2-5 few - TRBV21-1 TGTGCCAGCACCGCTATACAGGGTGAGGGGCAAGAGACCCAGTACTTC CASTAIQGEGQETQYF
TRBJ1-1 - - TRBV2 TGTGCCAGCAGCTACTCGGGGGCAGCTGAAGCTTTCTTT CASSYSGAAEAFF
TRBJ2-5 once - TRBV6-5 TGTGCCAGCACTTCGGACGACGGGACCCAGTACTTC CASTSDDGTQYF
TRBJ1-1 - - TRBV18 TGTGCCAGCTCACCAAAGAGGCAGATGAACACTGAAGCTTTCTTT CASSPKRQMNTEAFF
TRBJ1-6 - - TRBV25-1 TGTGCCAGCAGTGCTCAGGGAGCGAATTCACCCCTCCACTTT CASSAQGANSPLHF
TRBJ1-1 - TRBD1 TRBV7-9 TGTGCCAGCAGGTTGGGACAGACGAACACTGAAGCTTTCTTT CASRLGQTNTEAFF
TRBJ2-1 - - TRBV28 TGTGCCAGCAAGGCTGACGGACAGCCATACAATGAGCAGTTCTTC CASKADGQPYNEQFF
TRBJ1-1 - - TRBV30 TGTGCCTGGAGCCCGACACCGAACACTGAAGCTTTCTTT CAWSPTPNTEAFF
TRBJ2-3 - - TRBV19 TGTGCCAGTAGTACCGGGGAGCAGGATACGCAGTATTTT CASSTGEQDTQYF
TRBJ2-1 - TRBD1 TRBV24-1 TGTGCCACCAGTGATCGACAGGGTATTTCGAATGAGCAGTTCTTC CATSDRQGISNEQFF
TRBJ2-7 - - TRBV6-6 TGTGCCAGCAGTTACGAGCTTACCTACGAGCAGTACTTC CASSYELTYEQYF
TRBJ1-1 once - TRBV11-3 TGTGCCAGCAGCTTAGGGGGCCGCGCTGAAGCTTTCTTT CASSLGGRAEAFF
TRBJ2-2 - - TRBV27 TGTGCCAGCGCCCGGGAAACCGGGGAGCTGTTTTTT CASARETGELFF
TRBJ2-2 - - TRBV5-6 TGTGCCAGCAGCTTGGAGGGTATTTCCGGCACCGGGGAGCTGTTTTTT CASSLEGISGTGELFF